The source of this T cell receptor beta chain is a study of cytomegalovirus exposure and HLA in healthy donors. Study information: The 500 to 850 first-cohort repertoires and the roughly 120 validation repertoires shared the same platform, a later analysis reported. Study-level results: According to a subsequent analysis, TCR clusters identified in the first cohort showed a tendency to co-occur across the 110 or so validation repertoires. Rare TCR sequences dominated, though some public TCRs recurred in many donors.

The assay was immunoSEQ multiplex PCR, and TCRdb's table has in-frame clones only and misses some. The sample yields hundreds of thousands of clones, roughly 87% seen once. On this clone: Its antigen is undetermined.

This receptor was obtained from a man aged 18 to 29 in good health and CMV-seropositive. The sample taken for sequencing was PBMCs.

The CDR3 nucleotides are TGTGCCAGCAGTTCCCCGCAATTTACAGGTTCCACTGAAGCTTTCTTT. Encoded protein: CASSSPQFTGSTEAFF. The chain combines TRBV28 with TRBJ1-1; weak D call: TRBD1 (5 bases). Germline CDR1 and CDR2: MDHEN and SYDVKM. The V end lost 4 bases, the J end lost 4 bases, and 19 bases lay between the germline ends. The CDR3 sequence is 16 residues long.